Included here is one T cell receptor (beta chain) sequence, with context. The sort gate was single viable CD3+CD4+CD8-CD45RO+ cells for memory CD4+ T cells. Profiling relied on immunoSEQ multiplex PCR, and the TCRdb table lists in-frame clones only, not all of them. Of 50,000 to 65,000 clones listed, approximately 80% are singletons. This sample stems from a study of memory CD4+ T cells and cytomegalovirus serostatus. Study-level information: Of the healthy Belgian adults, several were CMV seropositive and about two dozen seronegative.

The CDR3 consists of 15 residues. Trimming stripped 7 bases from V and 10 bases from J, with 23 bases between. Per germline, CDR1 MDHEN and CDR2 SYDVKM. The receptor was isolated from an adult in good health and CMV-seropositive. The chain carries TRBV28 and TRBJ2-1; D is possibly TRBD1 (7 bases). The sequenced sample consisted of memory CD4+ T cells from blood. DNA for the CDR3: TGTGCCAGCACCCTCGGAGGGACAGAAGGTTGGGAGCAGTTCTTC. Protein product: CASTLGGTEGWEQFF.